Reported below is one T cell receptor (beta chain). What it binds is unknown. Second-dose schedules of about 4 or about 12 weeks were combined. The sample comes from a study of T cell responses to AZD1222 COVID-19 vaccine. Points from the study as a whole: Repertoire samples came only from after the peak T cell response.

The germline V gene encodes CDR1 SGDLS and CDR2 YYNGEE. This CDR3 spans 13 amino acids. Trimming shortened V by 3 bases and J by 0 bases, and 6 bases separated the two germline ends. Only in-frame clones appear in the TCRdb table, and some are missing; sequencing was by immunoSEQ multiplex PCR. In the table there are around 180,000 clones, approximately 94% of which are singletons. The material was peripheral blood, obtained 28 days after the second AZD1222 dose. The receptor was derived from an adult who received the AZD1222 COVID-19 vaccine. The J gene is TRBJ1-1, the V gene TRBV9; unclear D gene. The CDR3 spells CASSASVNTEAFF. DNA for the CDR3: TGTGCCAGCAGCGCCTCAGTGAACACTGAAGCTTTCTTT.